Given below is one TCR beta chain in context. No antigen is known for it. This sample stems from a study of STAT5B mutations in CD4+ large granular lymphocyte leukemia. The table came from immunoSEQ multiplex PCR; TCRdb's copy has only in-frame clones and leaves some out. The sample has more than 25,000 clones, approximately 80% seen once; the top ten hold less than 1.3%. The ends were cut back, 5 bases at V and 3 bases at J, with 12 bases in the middle. Germline values: CDR1 SGHRS, CDR2 YFSETQ. The length of the CDR3 is 15 residues. Study-level points and caveats: About a quarter of private leukemic clonotypes occurred rarely in other patients' non-leukemic repertoires. 8/27 top patient clones versus 2/35 control clones were TRBV06-family.

V usage is TRBV5-1 and J usage is TRBJ2-6; D gene unclear. The receptor comes from a human donor in good health. Sequencing used CD4+ T cells from blood buffy coats. In DNA, the CDR3 is TGCGCCAGCAGAACCAGGTCAGATGGGGCCAACGTCCTGACTTTC. Translating gives CASRTRSDGANVLTF.